The next 25 T cell receptor beta chains were all read from a single sample in a study of T cell responses to AZD1222 COVID-19 vaccine. Produced via immunoSEQ multiplex PCR; TCRdb's table is partial and in-frame only. The repertoire consists of around 130,000 clones, with 88% occurring once and the leading ten covering roughly a sixth. The sample was peripheral blood, taken on day 0 of MenACWY control vaccination. The origin of the receptors is an adult in good health.

The rearrangement uses TRBV24-1 and TRBJ2-7; no clear D gene. This CDR3 is built from 14 residues. Germline CDR1 is KGHDR and CDR2 is SFDVKD. V was pared by 5 bases and J by 5 bases, with 15 bases between. Written as DNA, the CDR3 is TGTGCCACCAGTGCCATTAACCGGTTCCACGAGCAGTACTTC. Translation: CATSAINRFHEQYF.

The CDR3: CASRRSQGTGANVLTF. In nucleotides, the CDR3 is TGTGCCAGCAGAAGGTCGCAGGGGACAGGGGCCAACGTCCTGACTTTC. V gene TRBV2 combines with J gene TRBJ2-6, with D possibly matching TRBD1 (6 bases). The V gene lost 6 bases and the J gene lost 4 bases, with 16 bases spanning the gap. Germline loops: CDR1 SNHLY, CDR2 FYNNEI. This CDR3 has 16 residues.

The rearrangement joins TRBV11-2 to TRBJ2-7; 7 bases match TRBD1. CDR1 is SGHAT and CDR2 is FQNNGV in the germline V gene. The ends lost 2 bases at V and 5 bases at J; junction bases unmatched: 6. There are 14 residues in the CDR3. The CDR3 DNA reads as TGTGCCAGCAGCTTATACAGGGGAGTCAACGAGCAGTACTTC. It translates to CASSLYRGVNEQYF.

The chain's CDR3 is CASNREPYGYTF. CDR3 DNA: TGTGCCAGCAACCGGGAGCCATATGGCTACACCTTC. The chain joins TRBV2 to TRBJ1-2; no firm D call. V shed 7 bases and J shed 5 bases, with 11 bases lying between them. The germline gives CDR1 SNHLY, CDR2 FYNNEI. The CDR3 totals 12 residues.

This chain links TRBV7-2 with TRBJ2-7; 7 nucleotides align to TRBD1. The ends lost 0 bases at V and 4 bases at J; junction bases unmatched: 3. This CDR3 has 14 residues. CDR1 is SGHTA, CDR2 FQGNSA, per germline. CDR3 residues: CASSLAVQGYEQYF. For the CDR3, the DNA is TGTGCCAGCAGCTTAGCCGTACAGGGGTACGAGCAGTACTTC.

This sequence joins TRBV18 and TRBJ1-1; the D gene is possibly TRBD1 (5 bases). Germline CDR1 is KGHSH and CDR2 is LQKENI. V lost 4 bases and J 2 bases, leaving 14 bases between the germline ends. This CDR3 region has 15 residues. CDR3 nucleotide sequence: TGTGCCAGCTCACGGCTTGACAGCAGAAACACTGAAGCTTTCTTT. Amino acids: CASSRLDSRNTEAFF.

The chain combines TRBV7-3 with TRBJ2-6; 7 bases are a match to TRBD1. V was clipped by 5 bases and J by 3 bases; unmatched bases: 4. The CDR3 is 15 amino acids. CDR1 and CDR2 (germline): SGHTA, FQGTGA. CDR3 sequence (DNA): TGTGCCAGCAGCCTCACAGGGGTTGGGGCCAACGTCCTGACTTTC. This codes for CASSLTGVGANVLTF.

The chain employs TRBV9 and TRBJ2-1; D gene uncertain. CDR1 and CDR2 (germline): SGDLS, YYNGEE. The CDR3 contains 16 residues. Trimming cost V 0 bases and J 4 bases, with 14 bases left between them. The CDR3 DNA reads TGTGCCAGCAGCGTAGGGCGGCGGCTCACGTACAATGAGCAGTTCTTC. Translating it yields CASSVGRRLTYNEQFF.

This clone has only one observation. The chain couples TRBV4-2 to TRBJ2-1; 8 nucleotides align to TRBD2. The CDR3 loop spans 18 amino acids. Germline CDR1 and CDR2: LGHNA and YNFKEQ. V shed 0 bases and J 2 bases; nucleotides not matched to a gene: 9. CDR3 amino acids: CASSQEPSSGLPYNEQFF. The CDR3 DNA follows: TGTGCCAGCAGCCAAGAGCCTTCTAGCGGGCTACCCTACAATGAGCAGTTCTTC.

The chain carries TRBV7-9 and TRBJ1-1, with 12 bases aligning to TRBD1. This CDR3 has 18 amino acids. CDR1 and CDR2 (germline): SEHNR, FQNEAQ (reference sequence). V shed 3 bases, J shed 4 bases, and the junction held 12 bases outside the gene matches. This chain's CDR3 is CASSLYRGQGAKGTEAFF. Here the CDR3 DNA reads TGTGCCAGCAGCTTGTATAGGGGACAGGGGGCTAAGGGCACTGAAGCTTTCTTT.

V and J are TRBV10-3 and TRBJ2-1, with TRBD1 matching over 10 bases. The germline V gene encodes CDR1 ENHRY and CDR2 SYGVKD. The length of the CDR3 is 15 residues. With 8 bases clipped from V and 2 bases from J, the junction kept 6 bases outside the gene matches. This CDR3 is CAIGGTGVPYNEQFF. In DNA, the CDR3 is TGTGCCATCGGGGGGACAGGGGTCCCCTACAATGAGCAGTTCTTC.

This chain connects TRBV21-1 to TRBJ1-1. TRBV21-1 is reported as a pseudogene. The CDR3 covers 11 residues. The CDR3 protein is CASLRGTEAFF. In nucleotides, the CDR3 is TGTGCCAGCCTGAGAGGGACTGAAGCTTTCTTT.

In its sample, this clone was seen once. This chain uses TRBV6-4 with TRBJ2-7; TRBD1 aligns across 9 bases. V lost 2 bases to trimming and J lost 0 bases; unmatched junction nucleotides: 5. CDR1 is MRHNA, CDR2 SNTAGT, per germline. CDR3 size: 16 residues. CDR3 in amino acids: CASSDDGQGTSYEQYF. The CDR3 DNA reads TGTGCCAGCAGTGACGACGGACAGGGGACCTCCTACGAGCAGTACTTC.

J is TRBJ1-5 and V is TRBV2; D ambiguous. Germline lookup yields CDR1 SNHLY and CDR2 FYNNEI. The CDR3 consists of 12 residues. The V end lost 3 bases, the J end lost 11 bases, and 11 bases lay between the germline ends. For the CDR3, the DNA is TGTGCCAGCAGTGAGTCTGGGGTGGCCCAGCATTTT. Amino acids: CASSESGVAQHF.

The chain is built from TRBV18 and TRBJ2-3, with D hard to call. The CDR3 totals 14 residues. Germline V CDR1 and CDR2: KGHSH, LQKENI. The V and J ends lost 3 bases and 4 bases respectively, with 11 bases between them. The CDR3 reads CASSPPGRPDTQYF. The CDR3 region has the DNA TGTGCCAGCTCACCCCCTGGGCGGCCAGATACGCAGTATTTT.

This chain connects TRBV7-3 to TRBJ2-3; 8 positions agree with TRBD2. This CDR3 is 19 amino acids long. V lost 1 base, J lost 3 bases, and 15 bases stayed unmatched. The germline gives CDR1 SGHTA, CDR2 FQGTGA. The CDR3 here is CASSLNNRASGSPTDTQYF. DNA for the CDR3: TGTGCCAGCAGCTTAAATAACAGGGCGAGCGGGAGCCCAACAGATACGCAGTATTTT.

The rearrangement uses TRBV5-1 and TRBJ2-2; D uncertain. The CDR3 length is 15 residues. V shed 5 bases and J shed 0 bases, with 11 bases lying between them. The germline CDR1 and CDR2 sequences are SGHRS and YFSETQ. The CDR3 sequence is CASRTRTSNTGELFF. CDR3 bases: TGCGCCAGCAGGACTCGTACCTCGAACACCGGGGAGCTGTTTTTT. Full variable domain (missing parts from reference TRBV5-1 and TRBJ2-2): KAGVTQTPRYLIKTRGQQVTLSCSPISGHRSVSWYQQTPGQGLQFLFEYFSETQRNKGNFPGRFSGRQFSNSRSEMNVSTLELGDSALYLCASRTRTSNTGELFFGEGSRLTVL.

This chain joins TRBV28 and TRBJ2-7; D tentatively reads TRBD1 or TRBD2 (5 bases each). Trimming cost V 5 bases and J 4 bases, with 18 bases left between them. The V gene's germline CDR1 is MDHEN and CDR2 SYDVKM. The CDR3 runs 15 residues. CDR3 amino acids: CASSHPGTAEYEQYF. CDR3 in DNA: TGTGCCAGCAGTCACCCCGGGACCGCTGAATACGAGCAGTACTTC.

This CDR3 reads CASSQVPARAKNIQYF. CDR3 nucleotide sequence: TGCGCCAGCAGCCAGGTCCCCGCTCGGGCCAAAAACATTCAGTACTTC. This chain joins TRBV4-1 and TRBJ2-4; the D is unclear. V shed 3 bases and J shed 1 base, with 13 bases lying between them. This CDR3 spans 16 amino acids. CDR1 and CDR2 (germline): MGHRA, YSYEKL.

The rearrangement joins TRBV19 to TRBJ2-7; tentatively, D is TRBD1 (6 bases). Germline V gives CDR1 LNHDA, CDR2 SQIVND (reference sequence). The CDR3 contains 14 residues. Trimming pared 0 bases from V and 5 bases from J, leaving 11 bases between. The chain's CDR3 is CASSIDGTRNEQYF. For the CDR3, the DNA is TGTGCCAGTAGTATAGATGGGACAAGGAACGAGCAGTACTTC.

V and J are TRBV3-1 (or the pseudogene TRBV3-2) and TRBJ2-7, with 8 positions matching TRBD2. Germline CDR1 and CDR2: LGHDT and YNNKEL (reference sequence). Losses at the gene ends were 6 bases for V and 6 bases for J; bases not matched to a gene: 10. The CDR3 length is 14 residues. This CDR3 reads CASSHGGAGGEQYF. In DNA, the CDR3 is TGTGCCAGCAGTCACGGGGGGGCGGGAGGCGAGCAGTACTTC.

The rearrangement joins TRBV18 to TRBJ2-7; perhaps TRBD1 as D (6 bases). Germline-derived CDR1 and CDR2 are KGHSH and LQKENI. Trimming shortened V by 0 bases and J by 5 bases, and 17 bases separated the two germline ends. This CDR3 has 16 residues. The CDR3 spells CASSPPSKTGRHEQYF. CDR3 sequence (DNA): TGTGCCAGCTCACCACCCTCTAAGACAGGTCGTCACGAGCAGTACTTC.

The V call is TRBV11-2, the J call TRBJ2-7, with D unresolved. The CDR3 length is 13 residues. CDR1 and CDR2 from the germline V gene are SGHAT and FQNNGV. Trimming left V 1 base short and J 3 bases short, with 7 bases between. Written as DNA, the CDR3 is TGTGCCAGCAGCTTAGTAGCCGGCTACGAGCAGTACTTC. Protein sequence: CASSLVAGYEQYF.

The chain uses TRBV11-2 and TRBJ1-6, with D perhaps matching TRBD1 (6 bases). CDR3 size: 14 residues. V dropped 0 bases and J dropped 10 bases, with 10 bases sitting between them. The germline V gene encodes CDR1 SGHAT and CDR2 FQNNGV. The CDR3 region is CASSLEGAGSPLHF. The CDR3 DNA reads as TGTGCCAGCAGCTTAGAGGGGGCTGGATCACCCCTCCACTTT.

The V and J genes are TRBV5-3 and TRBJ1-2; D gene unclear. TRBV5-3 is given ORF status, its function remaining uncertain. This CDR3 region has 10 residues. Deletions cut 6 bases from V and 8 bases from J, with 8 bases between. The CDR3 spells CARNRKGYTF. DNA for the CDR3: TGTGCCAGAAACCGGAAAGGCTACACCTTC.